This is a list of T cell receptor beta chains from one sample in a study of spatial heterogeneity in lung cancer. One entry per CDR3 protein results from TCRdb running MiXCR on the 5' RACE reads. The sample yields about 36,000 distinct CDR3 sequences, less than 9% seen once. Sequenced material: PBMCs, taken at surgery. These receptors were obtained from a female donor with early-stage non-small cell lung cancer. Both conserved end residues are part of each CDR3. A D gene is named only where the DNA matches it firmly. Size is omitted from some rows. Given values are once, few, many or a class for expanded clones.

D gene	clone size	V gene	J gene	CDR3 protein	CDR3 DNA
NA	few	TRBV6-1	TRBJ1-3	CASSDTRGNTIYF	TGTGCCAGCAGTGACACCCGCGGAAACACCATATATTTT
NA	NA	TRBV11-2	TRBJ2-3	CASNRASTDTQYF	TGTGCCAGCAACCGGGCCAGCACAGATACGCAGTATTTT
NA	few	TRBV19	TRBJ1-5	CASSMVLHDKPQHF	TGTGCCAGTAGTATGGTTCTCCATGACAAGCCCCAGCATTTT
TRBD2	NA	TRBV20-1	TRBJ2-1	CSARDLETSEYNEQFF	TGCAGTGCTAGAGATTTGGAGACTAGCGAGTACAATGAGCAGTTCTTC
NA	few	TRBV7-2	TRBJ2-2	CASSSVPVPGELFF	NA
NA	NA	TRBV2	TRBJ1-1	CASTYEGRTEAFF	TGTGCCAGCACGTACGAGGGGAGGACTGAAGCTTTCTTT
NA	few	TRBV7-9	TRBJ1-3	CASSLLGIIGNTIYF	TGTGCCAGCAGCTTATTGGGGATAATCGGAAACACCATATATTTT
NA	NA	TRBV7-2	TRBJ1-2	CASSASQGSMYGYTF	TGTGCCAGCAGCGCCTCTCAGGGATCTATGTATGGCTACACCTTC
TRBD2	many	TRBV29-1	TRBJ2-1	CSVEANLAGSYNEQFF	TGCAGCGTTGAGGCGAATCTAGCGGGCTCCTACAATGAGCAGTTCTTC
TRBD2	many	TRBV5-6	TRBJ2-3	CASSQLAGDTQYF	TGTGCCAGCAGCCAACTAGCGGGAGATACGCAGTATTTT
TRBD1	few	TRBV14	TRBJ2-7	CASSHQTGGSYEQYF	TGTGCCAGCAGCCACCAGACAGGGGGCTCCTACGAGCAGTACTTC
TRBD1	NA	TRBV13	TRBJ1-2	CASSTTLRDRANYGYTF	TGTGCCAGCAGTACCACTTTGAGGGACAGGGCCAACTATGGCTACACCTTC
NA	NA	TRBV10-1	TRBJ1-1	CASSEQAHGDTEAFF	TGCGCCAGCAGTGAGCAAGCCCACGGGGACACTGAAGCTTTCTTT
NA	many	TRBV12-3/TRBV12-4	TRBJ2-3	CASSFGVGVETQYF	TGTGCCAGCAGTTTCGGAGTGGGGGTTGAAACGCAGTATTTT
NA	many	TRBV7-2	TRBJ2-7	CASSLVGTSSYEQYF	TGTGCCAGCAGCTTAGTTGGGACGAGCTCCTACGAGCAGTACTTC
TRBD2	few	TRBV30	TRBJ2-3	CAWSAGGISSTDTQYF	TGTGCCTGGAGTGCCGGGGGGATATCTAGCACAGATACGCAGTATTTT
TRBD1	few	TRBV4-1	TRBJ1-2	CASSQGIGTGNYGYTF	TGCGCCAGCAGCCAAGGGATTGGGACAGGGAACTATGGCTACACCTTC
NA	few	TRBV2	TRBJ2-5	CASNMGSYQETQYF	TGTGCCAGTAATATGGGTTCGTACCAAGAGACCCAGTACTTC
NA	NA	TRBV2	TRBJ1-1	CASSGGRNTEAFF	TGTGCCAGCAGTGGAGGCAGGAACACTGAAGCTTTCTTT
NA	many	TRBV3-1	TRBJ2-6	CASSRGRMSSGANVLTF	TGTGCCAGCAGCCGCGGACGGATGAGCTCTGGGGCCAACGTCCTGACTTTC
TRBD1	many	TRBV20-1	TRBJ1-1	CSADTGVSEAFF	TGCAGTGCTGATACAGGGGTCTCTGAAGCTTTCTTT
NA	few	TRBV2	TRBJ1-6	CASSEIISPLHF	TGTGCCAGCAGTGAGATCATTTCACCCCTCCACTTT
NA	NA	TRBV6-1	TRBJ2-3	CASIEGRYRVDTQYF	TGTGCCAGCATCGAAGGTCGCTACAGGGTAGATACGCAGTATTTT
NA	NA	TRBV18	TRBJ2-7	CASSPPVAGGEQYF	TGTGCCAGCTCACCACCGGTGGCCGGGGGCGAGCAGTACTTC
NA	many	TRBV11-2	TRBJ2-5	CASSRRVQETQYF	TGTGCCAGCAGTAGGAGGGTACAAGAGACCCAGTACTTC
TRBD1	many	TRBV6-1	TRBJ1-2	CASTPDGTGRGYTF	TGTGCCAGCACCCCGGACGGGACAGGGAGAGGCTACACCTTC
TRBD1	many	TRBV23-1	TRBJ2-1	CASRGQGSHEQFF	TGCGCCAGCAGGGGACAGGGGTCCCATGAGCAGTTCTTC
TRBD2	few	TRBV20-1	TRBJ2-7	CSATTSGGNEQYF	TGCAGTGCTACTACTAGCGGGGGTAACGAGCAGTACTTC
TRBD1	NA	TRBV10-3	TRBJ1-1	CAISASGGDTEAFF	TGTGCCATCAGTGCGTCAGGGGGGGACACTGAAGCTTTCTTT
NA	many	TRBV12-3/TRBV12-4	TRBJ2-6	CASSLRNGANVLTF	TGTGCCAGCAGTTTACGGAACGGGGCCAACGTCCTGACTTTC
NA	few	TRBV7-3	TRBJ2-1	CASSLTGAIAYNEQFF	TGTGCCAGCAGCTTAACGGGGGCCATCGCCTACAATGAGCAGTTCTTC
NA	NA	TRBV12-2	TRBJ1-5	CASRPGQGHSNQPQHF	TGTGCAAGTCGCCCCGGACAGGGGCATAGCAATCAGCCCCAGCATTTT
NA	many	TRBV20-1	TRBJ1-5	CSARDRTYSNQPQHF	TGCAGTGCTAGAGATAGGACTTATAGCAATCAGCCCCAGCATTTT
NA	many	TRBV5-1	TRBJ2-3	CASSQQHKGDTQYF	TGCGCCAGCAGTCAGCAACACAAAGGGGATACGCAGTATTTT
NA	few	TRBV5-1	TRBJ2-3	CASSPGNWADTQYF	TGCGCCAGCAGCCCGGGCAACTGGGCAGATACGCAGTATTTT
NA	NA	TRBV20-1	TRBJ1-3	CSAGGGSGNTIYF	TGCAGTGCTGGGGGGGGATCGGGAAACACCATATATTTT
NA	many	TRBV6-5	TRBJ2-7	CASSYRPGNSYEQYF	TGTGCCAGCAGTTACCGACCTGGCAACTCCTACGAGCAGTACTTC
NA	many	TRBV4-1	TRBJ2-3	CASSQEWAPDTQYF	TGCGCCAGCAGCCAAGAATGGGCGCCAGATACGCAGTATTTT
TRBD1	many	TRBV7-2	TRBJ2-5	CASSYSGTGAETQYF	TGTGCCAGCAGCTACTCCGGGACAGGGGCCGAGACCCAGTACTTC
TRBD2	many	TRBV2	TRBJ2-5	CASTGLRGWLQETQYF	TGTGCCAGCACGGGTTTGCGGGGGTGGTTACAAGAGACCCAGTACTTC
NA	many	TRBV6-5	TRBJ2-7	CASSYSSTGSYEQYF	TGTGCCAGCAGTTACTCGTCAACGGGCTCCTACGAGCAGTACTTC
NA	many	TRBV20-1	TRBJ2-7	CSASPGIPLYEQYF	TGCAGTGCTAGTCCTGGTATCCCCCTCTACGAGCAGTACTTC
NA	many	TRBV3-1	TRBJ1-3	CASSPYISSSGNTIYF	TGTGCCAGCAGCCCTTATATTAGCAGCTCTGGAAACACCATATATTTT
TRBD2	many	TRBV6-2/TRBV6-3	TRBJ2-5	CASSGLAGVETQYF	TGTGCCAGCAGTGGACTAGCGGGAGTGGAGACCCAGTACTTC
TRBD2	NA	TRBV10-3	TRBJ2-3	CAIRPGLAGTDTQYF	TGTGCCATCAGACCGGGACTAGCGGGCACAGATACGCAGTATTTT
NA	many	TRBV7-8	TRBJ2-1	CASSLSRVSYNEQFF	TGTGCCAGCAGCTTGAGCAGGGTCTCCTACAATGAGCAGTTCTTC
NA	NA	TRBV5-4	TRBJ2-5	CASSPQTATTETQYF	TGTGCCAGCAGCCCCCAGACCGCCACAACGGAGACCCAGTACTTC
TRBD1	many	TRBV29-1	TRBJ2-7	CSVAVTGVIYEQYF	TGCAGCGTTGCAGTGACAGGGGTGATTTACGAGCAGTACTTC
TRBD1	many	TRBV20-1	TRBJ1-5	CSAEQGAGDQPQHF	TGCAGTGCTGAACAGGGGGCGGGTGATCAGCCCCAGCATTTT
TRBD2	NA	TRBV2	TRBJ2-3	CASSEVRESTDTQYF	TGTGCCAGCAGTGAAGTGCGGGAGAGCACAGATACGCAGTATTTT
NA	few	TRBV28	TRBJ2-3	CASSSLGAELTDTQYF	TGTGCCAGCAGCTCCCTTGGGGCCGAGCTCACAGATACGCAGTATTTT
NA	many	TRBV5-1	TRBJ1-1	CASSPVGSPWPEAFF	TGCGCCAGCAGCCCGGTGGGTAGTCCATGGCCTGAAGCTTTCTTT
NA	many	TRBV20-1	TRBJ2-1	CSARVTGPRQFF	TGCAGTGCTAGAGTTACGGGACCTCGCCAGTTCTTC
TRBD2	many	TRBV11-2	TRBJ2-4	CASSSYRLAGRRNIQYF	TGTGCCAGCAGCTCCTATCGACTAGCGGGAAGGAGGAACATTCAGTACTTC
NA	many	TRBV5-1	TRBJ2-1	CASSFNEGGSNEQFF	TGCGCCAGCAGCTTTAACGAGGGAGGATCCAATGAGCAGTTCTTC
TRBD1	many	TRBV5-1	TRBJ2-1	CASSLGGRGNEQFF	TGCGCCAGCAGCTTGGGCGGCAGGGGGAATGAGCAGTTCTTC
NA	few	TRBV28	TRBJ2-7	CASSLFYEQYF	TGTGCCAGCAGTTTATTCTACGAGCAGTACTTC
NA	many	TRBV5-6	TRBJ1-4	CASSGETNEKLFF	TGTGCCAGCAGCGGGGAGACTAATGAAAAACTGTTTTTT
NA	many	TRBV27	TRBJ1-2	CASSLSGVGYGYTF	TGTGCCAGCAGTTTGTCGGGTGTTGGCTATGGCTACACCTTC
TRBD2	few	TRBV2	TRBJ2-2	CASSVLTSGSGELFF	TGTGCCAGCAGTGTATTAACTAGCGGGTCTGGGGAGCTGTTTTTT